These 12 T cell receptor beta chains were sequenced from one sample in a study of blood T cells in healthy people across ages. With a J-beta primer mix and a sample-barcoded 5' primer, a second PCR ran about 7 to 12 cycles. TCRdb recomputed calls from the 5' RACE reads with MiXCR, one row per CDR3 protein. This sample has about 1.4 million distinct CDR3 sequences, with approximately 59% found just once. The sample consisted of blood. Source of these receptors: a man between 18 and 29 years old in good health.

The V call is TRBV4-1, the J call TRBJ2-4, with 12 bases matching TRBD2. Gene TRBJ2-7 matches the end of the DNA better, so the J call may be wrong. Germline V gene data show CDR1 as MGHRA and CDR2 as YSYEKL. CDR3 length equals 17 residues. CDR3 DNA: TGCGCCAGCAGCCAAGGGACTAGCGGGATGGTGTTGAGCGAGCAGTACTTC. Its protein is CASSQGTSGMVLSEQYF.

This rearrangement joins TRBV7-8 to TRBJ2-2, with D perhaps TRBD2 (6 bases). CDR1 and CDR2 from the germline V gene are SGHVS and FQNEAQ. V was clipped by 5 bases and J by 9 bases, with 16 bases between them. The CDR3 runs 14 residues. The chain's CDR3 is CASSALTSWRELFF. The DNA for the CDR3 is TGTGCCAGCAGCGCCTTAACTAGCTGGAGGGAGCTGTTTTTT.

The genes are TRBV5-4 and TRBJ2-1, with D possibly called TRBD1 or TRBD2 (5 bases each). The CDR3 runs 15 residues. Deletions cut 1 base from V and 4 bases from J, with 12 bases between. CDR1 is SGHNT and CDR2 is YYREEE in the germline V gene (reference sequence). The CDR3 DNA follows: TGTGCCAGCAGCTTGTGGACTTCAGGGTACAATGAGCAGTTCTTC. The encoded protein is CASSLWTSGYNEQFF.

As concerns this clonotype: Since the CDR3 does not end with the conserved phenylalanine or tryptophan, this likely comes from a read error. V usage is TRBV4-2 and J usage is TRBJ2-6; D is uncertain. The CDR3 sequence is 15 residues long. Germline loops: CDR1 LGHNA, CDR2 YNFKEQ. With 6 bases removed from V and 1 base from J, the gap between germline ends came to 10 bases. In nucleotides, the CDR3 is TGTGCCAGCAGTCTCCCCGGGTCTGGGGCCAACGTCCTGACTGTC. This codes for CASSLPGSGANVLTV.

This clonotype has a handful of counts. The V and J genes are TRBV12-3 or TRBV12-4 and TRBJ1-1, with 7 bases aligning to TRBD1. Trimming at V came to 8 bases and at J to 7 bases, leaving 4 bases not matched to a gene. The CDR3 loop spans 11 amino acids. The CDR3 loop is CASSGTVEAFF. For the CDR3, the DNA is TGTGCCAGCTCCGGGACAGTTGAAGCTTTCTTT.

This clonotype was observed once. The CDR3 protein is CASRYSRSYGYTF. CDR3 coding DNA: TGTGCCAGCAGATACAGCAGGAGCTATGGCTACACCTTC. The chain links TRBV7-2 to TRBJ1-2; D not certain. CDR3 length: 13 amino acids. The V and J ends lost 6 bases and 4 bases respectively, with 12 bases between them. Germline CDR1 SGHTA, CDR2 FQGNSA.

This clonotype was seen many times. A junction boundary mismatches the germline segment, possibly from a read error. The chain is built from TRBV4-1 and TRBJ2-5; D remains unclear. The germline gives CDR1 MGHRA, CDR2 YSYEKL. The CDR3 is 13 residues long. CDR3 sequence reads: CASSQGSQETQYF. DNA for the CDR3: TGTGCCAGCAGCCAAGGGTCCCAAGAGACCCAGTACTTC.

The chain joins TRBV5-1 to TRBJ2-3, with 7 bases that match TRBD1. The ends lost 0 bases at V and 2 bases at J; junction bases unmatched: 24. There are 22 residues in the CDR3. Germline CDR1 reads SGHRS; CDR2 reads YFSETQ. CDR3 loop: CASSLGLRDRGRGAAHTDTQYF. CDR3 nucleotide sequence: TGCGCCAGCAGCTTGGGTTTACGGGACAGAGGCCGAGGCGCTGCACACACAGATACGCAGTATTTT.

This clonotype was seen a handful of times. The V and J genes are TRBV29-1 and TRBJ2-3; the D is unclear. The length of the CDR3 is 13 residues. CDR1 and CDR2 (germline): SQVTM, ANQGSEA. V lost 4 bases, J lost 3 bases, and 11 bases lay in between. The CDR3 region is CSVVRVNTDTQYF. CDR3 sequence (DNA): TGCAGCGTTGTAAGGGTGAATACAGATACGCAGTATTTT.

The V gene is TRBV12-5, the J gene TRBJ2-7; a possible D gene is TRBD1 (6 bases). The germline V gene encodes CDR1 LGHNT and CDR2 FRNRAP. V lost 5 bases, J lost 2 bases, and 22 bases lay in between. CDR3 length: 17 amino acids. CDR3 region: CASGLGPDRTKAYEQYF. The DNA of the CDR3 is TGTGCTAGTGGTCTCGGGCCGGACAGAACAAAAGCCTACGAGCAGTACTTC.

The chain carries TRBV24-1 and TRBJ2-3; 7 nucleotides agree with TRBD2. V shed 4 bases, J shed 0 bases, and the junction held 12 bases outside the gene matches. This CDR3 contains 18 residues. Looked up from germline, CDR1 is KGHDR and CDR2 is SFDVKD. The CDR3 loop reads CATSEVGGLAASTDTQYF. The CDR3 DNA is TGTGCCACCAGTGAAGTCGGCGGCCTAGCGGCTAGCACAGATACGCAGTATTTT.

The V call is TRBV20-1, the J call TRBJ1-6, with D perhaps matching TRBD1 (6 bases). Germline-derived CDR1 and CDR2 are DFQATT and SNEGSKA (reference sequence). The CDR3 has 15 amino acids. V lost 0 bases and J 8 bases, leaving 14 bases between the germline ends. CDR3 sequence reads: CSAREGQNWDSPLHF. The CDR3 nucleotides are TGCAGTGCTAGAGAAGGACAGAATTGGGATTCACCCCTCCACTTT.